What follows are 14 T cell receptor beta chains derived from one specimen sequenced in a study of blood T cell repertoires in COVID-19. Assay used: immunoSEQ multiplex PCR; TCRdb lists only in-frame clones, some missing. The sample records fewer than 300,000 clones, over 75% being singletons. The material sequenced was peripheral blood. These TCRs come from a human donor in a cohort sampled during active COVID-19.

The chain employs TRBV6-5 and TRBJ2-5; TRBD2 agrees at 7 bases. V lost 0 bases, J lost 1 base, and 5 bases stayed unmatched. Germline V lookup: CDR1 MNHEY, CDR2 SVGAGI. The CDR3 runs 16 residues. The CDR3 nucleotides are TGTGCCAGCAGTTACTCTGGGGGGGGAAGCCAAGAGACCCAGTACTTC. Its translation: CASSYSGGGSQETQYF.

The genes are TRBV5-1 and TRBJ2-7, with TRBD1 matching 11 bases. CDR1 SGHRS and CDR2 YFSETQ come from the germline V gene. After removal of 0 bases from V and 2 bases from J, the junction contained 7 bases not matched to a gene. This CDR3 comprises 17 residues. CDR3 amino acids: CASSLGIGQGATYEQYF. CDR3 nucleotides: TGCGCCAGCAGCTTGGGAATTGGACAGGGGGCAACCTACGAGCAGTACTTC.

This clone was detected a few times. The chain links TRBV7-9 to TRBJ2-1; maybe TRBD2 (6 bases). This CDR3 spans 16 amino acids. V lost 2 bases to trimming and J lost 5 bases, with 16 bases between them. CDR1 SEHNR and CDR2 FQNEAQ come from the germline V gene (reference sequence). In DNA form, the CDR3 reads TGTGCCAGCAGCTTATTTATACGGCGGGGAGACAATGAGCAGTTCTTC. It encodes CASSLFIRRGDNEQFF.

This chain links TRBV14 with TRBJ2-7; D not resolved. The ends were cut back, 4 bases at V and 0 bases at J, with 10 bases in the middle. The CDR3 has 14 amino acids. CDR1 and CDR2 from the germline V gene are SGHDN and FVKESK. In DNA form, the CDR3 reads TGTGCCAGCAGCCGCCAGGTGGGCTCCTACGAGCAGTACTTC. It is translated as CASSRQVGSYEQYF.

V and J are TRBV2 and TRBJ1-4; TRBD1 matches 9 bases. This CDR3 comprises 14 residues. With V trimmed by 4 bases and J by 8 bases, 5 bases remained unmatched. Germline-derived CDR1 and CDR2 are SNHLY and FYNNEI. The CDR3 protein is CASSADRGAEKLFF. Written as DNA, the CDR3 is TGTGCCAGCAGTGCGGACAGGGGAGCGGAAAAACTGTTTTTT.

The chain uses TRBV7-2 and TRBJ2-4, with D tentatively TRBD1 (6 bases). CDR1 SGHTA and CDR2 FQGNSA come from the germline V gene. This CDR3 is 16 amino acids long. Trimming shortened V by 5 bases and J by 0 bases, and 14 bases separated the two germline ends. CDR3 sequence (DNA): TGTGCCAGCAGCCTCAGGGGTACTCTAGCCAAAAACATTCAGTACTTC. Its translation is CASSLRGTLAKNIQYF.

This chain joins TRBV5-1 and TRBJ1-1; D is unresolved. The V and J ends lost 4 bases and 4 bases respectively, with 14 bases between them. Germline V gene lookup returns CDR1 SGHRS and CDR2 YFSETQ. The CDR3 is 14 residues long. The CDR3 nucleotides read TGCGCCAGCAGCCGGGGAGGGTTAGGCACTGAAGCTTTCTTT. The encoded protein is CASSRGGLGTEAFF.

The chain links TRBV18 to TRBJ2-1, with TRBD1 identical over 8 bases. The CDR3 contains 16 residues. Germline CDR1 reads KGHSH; CDR2 reads LQKENI. The V gene end was trimmed by 3 bases and the J gene end by 4 bases; junction bases not matched to a gene: 8. In DNA, the CDR3 is TGTGCCAGCTCACCTCGGACAGACAGGGGTTACAATGAGCAGTTCTTC. Translated, it gives CASSPRTDRGYNEQFF. Full variable domain (remainder filled in from reference TRBV18 and TRBJ2-1): NAGVMQNPRHLVRRRGQEARLRCSPMKGHSHVYWYRQLPEEGLKFMVYLQKENIIDESGMPKERFSAEFPKEGPSILRIQQVVRGDSAAYFCASSPRTDRGYNEQFFGPGTRLTVL.

The V and J genes are TRBV5-4 and TRBJ2-7; 9 nucleotides align to TRBD1. The CDR3 covers 16 residues. Per germline, CDR1 SGHNT and CDR2 YYREEE (reference sequence). Losses at the gene ends were 4 bases for V and 4 bases for J; bases not matched to a gene: 12. The CDR3 bases are TGTGCCAGCAGCCCTCCTGGGACAGGGTCTCCGTACGAGCAGTACTTC. It specifies CASSPPGTGSPYEQYF.

V usage is TRBV18 and J usage is TRBJ1-1, with D possibly matching TRBD1 (6 bases). Germline CDR1 and CDR2: KGHSH and LQKENI. CDR3 length: 15 residues. Trimming removed 5 bases at V and 0 bases at J, with 13 bases between. The CDR3 DNA reads TGTGCCAGCTCAGCGACAGGTGGGATGAACACTGAAGCTTTCTTT. Residues: CASSATGGMNTEAFF.

This clone was picked up one time. V and J are TRBV5-4 and TRBJ2-7; TRBD2 aligns across 11 bases. The CDR3 contains 14 residues. Trimming at V came to 5 bases and at J to 4 bases, leaving 5 bases not matched to a gene. Germline V gene lookup returns CDR1 SGHNT and CDR2 YYREEE (reference sequence). The CDR3 reads CASREGLAVYEQYF. The CDR3 DNA follows: TGTGCCAGCAGGGAGGGACTAGCGGTATACGAGCAGTACTTC.

The V and J genes are TRBV6-5 and TRBJ2-5; D is undetermined. The CDR3 extends over 13 amino acids. Germline loops: CDR1 MNHEY, CDR2 SVGAGI. Trimming took 2 bases from V and 4 from J, leaving 8 bases between them. The CDR3 nucleotides are TGTGCCAGCAGTTACCGGCCGGGAGAGACCCAGTACTTC. Translation gives CASSYRPGETQYF.

The V call is TRBV6-1, the J call TRBJ1-5; 8 nucleotides agree with TRBD1. Trimming cost V 4 bases and J 6 bases; bases outside gene matches: 5. From germline, CDR1 is MNHNS and CDR2 SASEGT. CDR3 length equals 14 residues. Here the CDR3 DNA reads TGTGCCAGCAGTGTAGCAGGGGGCTCTCAGCCCCAGCATTTT. It translates to CASSVAGGSQPQHF.

This chain links TRBV7-8 with TRBJ2-4, with TRBD2 matching over 15 bases. The CDR3 runs 17 residues. Germline V gene lookup returns CDR1 SGHVS and CDR2 FQNEAQ. V lost 5 bases to trimming and J lost 9 bases; unmatched junction nucleotides: 11. The CDR3 nucleotides are TGTGCCAGCAGCCGCACTCGGACTAGCGGGGGGGCACTCATTCAGTACTTC. It translates to CASSRTRTSGGALIQYF.